The 14 T cell receptor beta chains presented below share a single source sample, sequenced in a study of breast tumors, draining lymph nodes, adjacent tissues. MiXCR, run by TCRdb on the multiplex PCR reads, gives a single entry per CDR3 protein. Here the sample spans more than 250,000 distinct CDR3 sequences, over 30% being singletons. The lymph nodes were axillary draining lymph nodes from breast cancer patients. The sample was axillary lymph node tissue. Every receptor here comes from a female donor with breast cancer. Some clones in this sample may be carry-over from other donors' samples.

This clonotype was counted a few times. The V gene is TRBV29-1, the J gene TRBJ1-1, with 8 bases that match TRBD1. Germline trimming cut 6 bases from V and 0 bases from J; bases unmatched to any gene: 9. The CDR3 spans 15 residues. Germline-derived CDR1 and CDR2 are SQVTM and ANQGSEA. The DNA of the CDR3 is TGCAGCGTGAGACAGGGGTTAGGAATGAACACTGAAGCTTTCTTT. Its protein product is CSVRQGLGMNTEAFF.

This clonotype was picked up a small number of times. A much larger clonotype is one base distant, so this may be a read error. This sequence joins TRBV20-1 and TRBJ2-7; D possibly matches TRBD1 or TRBD2 (5 bases each). V was clipped by 3 bases and J by 5 bases, with 26 bases between them. CDR3 length equals 17 residues. Germline V CDR1 and CDR2: DFQATT, SNEGSKA (reference sequence). In DNA form, the CDR3 reads TGCAGTGCTAGTGCTTTCACCCTGGGACCGGGCCTCGACGAGCAGTACTTC. Translated: CSASAFTLGPGLDEQYF.

As concerns this clonotype: This sequence may be a read error, since a much larger clone differs from it by one base. The chain employs TRBV5-6 and TRBJ2-3; the match to TRBD2 covers 8 bases. From germline, CDR1 is SGHDT and CDR2 YYEEEE. The CDR3 contains 15 residues. CDR3 amino acids: CASSSLAEHTGTQYF. DNA of the CDR3: TGTGCCAGCAGCTCACTAGCGGAACACACAGGTACGCAGTATTTT.

This chain joins TRBV6-1 and TRBJ2-3, with D possibly TRBD1 on 5 matching bases. The germline CDR1 and CDR2 sequences are MNHNS and SASEGT. V was shortened by 5 bases and J by 0 bases, with 15 bases between the two germline ends. The CDR3 covers 16 residues. CDR3 protein: CASSLWFRESTDTQYF. As DNA, the CDR3 is TGTGCCAGCAGTCTCTGGTTCAGGGAAAGCACAGATACGCAGTATTTT.

This clonotype was counted at least ten times. This chain connects TRBV7-2 to TRBJ2-5; 8 nucleotides align to TRBD1. After removal of 5 bases from V and 6 bases from J, the junction contained 8 bases not matched to a gene. Per germline, CDR1 SGHTA and CDR2 FQGNSA. The CDR3 runs to 14 residues. The CDR3 nucleotides are TGTGCCAGCAGCGTGACAGGGGTCTTGCAGACCCAGTACTTC. It codes for CASSVTGVLQTQYF.

This sequence joins TRBV29-1 and TRBJ1-2; 9 nucleotides agree with TRBD1. The CDR3 contains 12 residues. Germline V gives CDR1 SQVTM, CDR2 ANQGSEA. Germline trimming cut 7 bases from V and 7 bases from J; bases unmatched to any gene: 7. The CDR3 DNA reads as TGCAGCGCTCGGACAGGGGAGTCTGGCTACACCTTC. Translated, it gives CSARTGESGYTF.

This clonotype was counted once. This chain uses TRBV14 with TRBJ1-6; D call uncertain. V lost 1 base to trimming and J lost 6 bases, with 10 bases between them. Germline V gene sequence: CDR1 SGHDN, CDR2 FVKESK. The CDR3 runs to 15 residues. Here the CDR3 reads CASSQGTGFNSPLHF. In nucleotides, the CDR3 is TGTGCCAGCAGCCAAGGGACTGGTTTTAATTCACCCCTCCACTTT.

This clonotype was counted many times. CDR3 nucleotide sequence: TGTGCCACCAGCTTTATCCCCGGGACGGGCAATCAGCCCCAGCATTTT. As protein: CATSFIPGTGNQPQHF. The V and J genes are TRBV15 and TRBJ1-5; D is possibly TRBD1 (5 bases). The germline V and J ends were trimmed by 5 bases and 2 bases, with 16 bases remaining between them. Germline-derived CDR1 and CDR2 are LNHNV and YYDKDF (reference sequence). The CDR3 is made up of 16 amino acids.

This clonotype was seen repeatedly, ten times or more. The chain joins TRBV4-2 to TRBJ2-3; D is uncertain. V was clipped by 0 bases and J by 0 bases, with 10 bases between them. This CDR3 spans 16 amino acids. Germline CDR1 reads LGHNA; CDR2 reads YNFKEQ. The chain's CDR3 is CASSQDRALSTDTQYF. In DNA form, the CDR3 reads TGTGCCAGCAGCCAAGATCGGGCCCTAAGCACAGATACGCAGTATTTT.

The J gene is TRBJ2-7, the V gene TRBV4-3, with 9 bases matching TRBD1. The V and J ends lost 0 bases and 3 bases, in that order; junction bases with no gene match: 6. CDR1 and CDR2 (germline): LGHNA, YSLEER. The CDR3 extends over 16 amino acids. The CDR3: CASSQDLGQGIYEQYF. Here the CDR3 DNA reads TGCGCCAGCAGCCAAGATCTTGGACAGGGGATCTACGAGCAGTACTTC.

This clonotype was recorded at least ten times. The V and J genes are TRBV10-3 and TRBJ2-5; D possibly corresponds to TRBD1 (5 bases). Trimming pared 8 bases from V and 0 bases from J, leaving 13 bases between. Germline V gives CDR1 ENHRY, CDR2 SYGVKD. CDR3 length equals 14 residues. The CDR3 spells CAIGLDKDQETQYF. The CDR3 coding sequence is TGTGCCATCGGGTTGGACAAAGACCAAGAGACCCAGTACTTC.

This clonotype occurred many times. This chain links TRBV7-2 with TRBJ2-3, with TRBD2 matching 8 bases. Trimming took 5 bases from V and 4 from J; bases not matched to a gene: 5. The germline V gene has CDR1 SGHTA and CDR2 FQGNSA. The CDR3 is 14 residues long. CDR3 DNA sequence: TGTGCCAGCAGCCGCGGGAGGAGGGCAGATACGCAGTATTTT. Its protein is CASSRGRRADTQYF. Filled out from reference TRBV7-2 and TRBJ2-3, the complete variable domain reads GAGVSQSPSNKVTEKGKDVELRCDPISGHTALYWYRQSLGQGLEFLIYFQGNSAPDKSGLPSDRFSAERTGGSVSTLTIQRTQQEDSAVYLCASSRGRRADTQYFGPGTRLTVL.

This clonotype was counted a few times. The chain has TRBV18 and TRBJ2-7; D may be TRBD1 or TRBD2 (6 bases each). This CDR3 has 14 residues. V was cut by 2 bases and J by 4 bases, with 12 bases left in between. Germline V gives CDR1 KGHSH, CDR2 LQKENI. This chain's CDR3 is CASSPRGARYEQYF. CDR3 in DNA: TGTGCCAGCTCACCAAGGGGGGCGCGGTACGAGCAGTACTTC.

There are many counts of this clonotype. The V and J genes are TRBV7-8 and TRBJ1-5, with a tentative D call TRBD1 (5 bases). Germline-derived CDR1 and CDR2 are SGHVS and FQNEAQ. This CDR3 contains 15 residues. V lost 5 bases to trimming and J lost 6 bases, with 17 bases between them. The CDR3 here is CASSKGTAVGQPQHF. The CDR3 bases are TGTGCCAGCAGCAAAGGGACTGCGGTGGGTCAGCCCCAGCATTTT.